The entry below gives a single T cell receptor beta chain sequence along with its context. Its specificity is not known. These data originate in a study of somatic mutations in cytotoxic T cells in rheumatoid arthritis. Study-wide points: A single CD8+ clone exceeded 20% of CD8+ cells in about an eighth of the 65 patients.

This CDR3 region has 13 residues. The investigators isolated CD4+ and CD8+ cells by positive magnetic bead selection and checked their purity by flow cytometry. Some clones are missing from TCRdb's copy, which holds only in-frame ones; the method was immunoSEQ multiplex PCR. The sample consists of 20,000 to 25,000 clones, around 83% of them appearing once. The chain has TRBV21-1 and TRBJ2-7; TRBD2, as called in the table, went unchecked against the DNA. TRBV21-1 is listed as a pseudogene. The receptor was derived from a woman aged 50 to 60 in good health. Sequences were obtained from CD8+ T cells sorted from blood. The CDR3 here is CALPLASGYEQYF. In DNA form, the CDR3 reads TGTGCCCTCCCACTGGCTAGTGGGTACGAGCAGTACTTC.